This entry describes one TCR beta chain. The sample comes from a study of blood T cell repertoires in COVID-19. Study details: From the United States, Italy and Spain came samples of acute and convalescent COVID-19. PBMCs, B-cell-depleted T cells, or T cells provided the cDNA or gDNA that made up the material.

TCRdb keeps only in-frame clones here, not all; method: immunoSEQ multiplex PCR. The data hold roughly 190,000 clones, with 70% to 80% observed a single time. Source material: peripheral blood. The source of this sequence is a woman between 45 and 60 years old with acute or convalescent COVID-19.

The CDR3 protein is CASSQDTTGAEYGYTF. DNA for the CDR3: TGCGCCAGCAGCCAAGATACGACAGGGGCGGAATATGGCTACACCTTC. V and J are TRBV4-1 and TRBJ1-2; TRBD1 matches 8 bases. The length of the CDR3 is 16 residues. Germline CDR1 is MGHRA and CDR2 is YSYEKL. The ends lost 0 bases at V and 5 bases at J; junction bases unmatched: 8.